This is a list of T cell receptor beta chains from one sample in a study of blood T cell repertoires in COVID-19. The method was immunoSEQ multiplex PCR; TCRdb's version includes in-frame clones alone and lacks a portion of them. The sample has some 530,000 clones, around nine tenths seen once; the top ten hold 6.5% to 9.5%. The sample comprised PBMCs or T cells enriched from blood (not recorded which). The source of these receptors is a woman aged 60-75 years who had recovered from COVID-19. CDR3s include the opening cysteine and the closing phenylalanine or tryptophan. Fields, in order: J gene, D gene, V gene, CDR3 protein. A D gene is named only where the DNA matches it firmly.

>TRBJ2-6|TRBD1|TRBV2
CASSDQAGGNVLTF
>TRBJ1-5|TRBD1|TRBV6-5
CASSRTGGGNQPQHF
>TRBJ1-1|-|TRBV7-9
CASSQLGTDTEAFF
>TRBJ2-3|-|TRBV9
CASSLRTATDTQYF
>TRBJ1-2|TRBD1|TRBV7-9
CASSLEGRGLGGYTF
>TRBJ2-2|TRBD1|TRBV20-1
CSASLPGTANTGELFF
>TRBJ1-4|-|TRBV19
CASSIPWTIGGSTNEKLFF
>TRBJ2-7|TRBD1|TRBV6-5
CASSYGGTGGLHEQYF
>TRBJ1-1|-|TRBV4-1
CASSQGGQLNTEAFF
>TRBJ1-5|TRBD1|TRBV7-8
CASSLEQGANQPQHF
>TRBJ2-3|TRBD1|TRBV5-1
CASSLTGDPSTDTQYF
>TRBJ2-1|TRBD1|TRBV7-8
CASSRGQGSFF
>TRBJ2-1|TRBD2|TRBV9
CASSAPLPGRGGSYNEQFF
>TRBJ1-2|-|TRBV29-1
CSATRGVDGYTF
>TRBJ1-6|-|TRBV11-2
CASSLTSGNKSPLHF
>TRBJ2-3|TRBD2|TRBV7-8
CAVWGRGGTDTQYF
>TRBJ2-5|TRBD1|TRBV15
CATSGADRVVGETQYF
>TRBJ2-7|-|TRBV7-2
CASSLDFSRREQYF
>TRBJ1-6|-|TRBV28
CASSPGGGGYNSPLHF
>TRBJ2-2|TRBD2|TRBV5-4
CASSAGGPNTGELFF
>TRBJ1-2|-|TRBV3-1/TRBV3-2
CASSPTSNYGYTF
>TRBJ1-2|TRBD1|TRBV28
CASSSTGQGYGYTF
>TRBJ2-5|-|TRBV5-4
CASSRGQQETQYF
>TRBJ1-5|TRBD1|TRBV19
CASSRDRENRQPQHF
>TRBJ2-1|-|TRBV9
CASSVDRSYNEQFF
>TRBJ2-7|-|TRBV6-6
CASRAGQLSYEQYF
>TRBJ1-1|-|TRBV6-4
CASSEFPGANTEAFF
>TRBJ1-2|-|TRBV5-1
CASSLDSRSYGYTF
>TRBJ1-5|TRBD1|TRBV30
CAWSGQGALNQPQHF
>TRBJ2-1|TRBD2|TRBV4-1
CASSRDGTSGGNEQFF
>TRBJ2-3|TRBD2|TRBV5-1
CASSPRGGSLTDTQYF
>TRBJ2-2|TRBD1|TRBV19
CASSTGQGRITGELFF
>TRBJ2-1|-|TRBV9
CASSASGTGLHNEQFF
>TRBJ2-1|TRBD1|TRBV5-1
CASSGGTGTNNEQFF
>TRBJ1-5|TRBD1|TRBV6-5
CASSYGQGSQPQHF
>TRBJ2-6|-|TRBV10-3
CAIGGLTSGANVLTF
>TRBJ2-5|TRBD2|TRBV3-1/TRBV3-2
CASSHLAGVQETQYF
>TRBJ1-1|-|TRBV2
CASSETGPNTEAFF
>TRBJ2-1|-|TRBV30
CAWSLPGNLYNEQFF
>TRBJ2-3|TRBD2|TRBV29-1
CSVEGAASGGTDTQYF
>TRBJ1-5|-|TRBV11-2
CASSLTRVGQPQHF
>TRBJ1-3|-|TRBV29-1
CSVRSFPGNTIYF
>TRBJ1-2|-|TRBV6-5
CASITDQDYGYTF
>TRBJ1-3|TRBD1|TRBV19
CASSWTGGWSGFGNTIYF
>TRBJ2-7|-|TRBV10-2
CASGSRGRTPYEQYF
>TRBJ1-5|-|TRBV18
CASSPLAGGPNQPQHF
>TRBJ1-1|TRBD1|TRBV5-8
CASSLGMDRGTEAFF
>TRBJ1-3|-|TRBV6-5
CASGGFSGNTIYF
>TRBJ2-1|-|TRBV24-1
CATRRQGGNNEQFF
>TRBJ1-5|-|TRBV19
CASSIRQYQPQHF
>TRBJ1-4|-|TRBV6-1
CASSDQGFEKLFF
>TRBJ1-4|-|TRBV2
CASKGHNEKLFF